Each of the 17 T cell receptor beta chains below was sequenced from the same sample in a study of technical replicates of blood from several donors. Profiled with immunoSEQ multiplex PCR; TCRdb holds only in-frame clones, not every one. The table shows approximately 84,000 clones, with 98% occurring only once. Sequences were obtained from T cells isolated from PBMCs. These receptors all stem from a human donor in good health.

This chain joins TRBV7-6 and TRBJ2-7; the match to TRBD2 covers 11 bases. From germline, CDR1 is SGHVS and CDR2 FNYEAQ. Germline trimming cut 5 bases from V and 4 bases from J; bases unmatched to any gene: 7. The CDR3 is made up of 15 amino acids. In DNA form, the CDR3 reads TGTGCCAGCAGCCCCGGGACTAGCGGATATTACGAGCAGTACTTC. It is translated as CASSPGTSGYYEQYF.

This clone was recorded once. The chain links TRBV4-1 to TRBJ1-4; unclear D gene. V was trimmed by 1 base and J by 8 bases, leaving 8 bases between them. CDR1 is MGHRA and CDR2 is YSYEKL in the germline V gene. The CDR3 runs to 13 residues. This CDR3 reads CASSQVVGEKLFF. In nucleotides, the CDR3 is TGCGCCAGCAGCCAAGTGGTTGGCGAAAAACTGTTTTTT.

This chain joins TRBV7-9 and TRBJ2-7, with 11 bases that match TRBD1. The trim removed 4 bases at V and 5 bases at J, leaving 10 bases unmatched. Germline V CDR1 and CDR2: SEHNR, FQNEAQ (reference sequence). The CDR3 spans 16 residues. CDR3 coding DNA: TGTGCCAGCAGCTCCATATTCGGACAGGGGGCCGACGAGCAGTACTTC. Translating it yields CASSSIFGQGADEQYF.

The chain has TRBV6-4 and TRBJ2-1; a weak D match, TRBD2 (5 bases). The CDR3 is 16 amino acids. Trimming pared 0 bases from V and 0 bases from J, leaving 9 bases between. Germline assignment: CDR1 MRHNA and CDR2 SNTAGT. The CDR3 reads CASSDSEDSSYNEQFF. In DNA, the CDR3 is TGTGCCAGCAGTGACTCGGAGGATAGCTCCTACAATGAGCAGTTCTTC.

The V gene is TRBV5-4, the J gene TRBJ2-1, with a weak D call TRBD2 (6 bases). This CDR3 has 13 amino acids. Trimming stripped 4 bases from V and 3 bases from J, with 8 bases between. Germline V gene data show CDR1 as SGHNT and CDR2 as YYREEE (reference sequence). In nucleotides, the CDR3 is TGTGCCAGCAGCCCCGGGGGCTACAATGAGCAGTTCTTC. This sequence encodes CASSPGGYNEQFF.

V and J are TRBV14 and TRBJ2-7; 8 bases align to TRBD2. The CDR3 runs 15 residues. CDR1 SGHDN and CDR2 FVKESK come from the germline V gene. V gave up 3 bases and J gave up 3 bases; unmatched junction bases: 7. The CDR3 nucleotides are TGTGCCAGCAGCCATCAGACCCGGGGGGGCTACGAGCAGTACTTC. Translation gives CASSHQTRGGYEQYF.

V usage is TRBV7-9 and J usage is TRBJ2-7; a weak D match, TRBD2 (6 bases). Germline V gene lookup returns CDR1 SEHNR and CDR2 FQNEAQ (reference sequence). Trimming pared 5 bases from V and 9 bases from J, leaving 20 bases between. This CDR3 has 14 amino acids. The CDR3 DNA reads TGTGCCAGCAGCCCGACAGCGGGCCCGAGCAGGCAGTACTTC. Its translation is CASSPTAGPSRQYF.

The chain recombines TRBV29-1 with TRBJ2-5, with D uncertain. The length of the CDR3 is 14 residues. CDR1 is SQVTM and CDR2 is ANQGSEA in the germline V gene. Trimming pared 1 base from V and 3 bases from J, leaving 12 bases between. CDR3 coding DNA: TGCAGCGTTGAAGGTACAGTCGTCGAAGAGACCCAGTACTTC. Translating it yields CSVEGTVVEETQYF.

The gene calls are TRBV7-9 and TRBJ2-2; weak D call: TRBD2 (6 bases). Germline V gives CDR1 SEHNR, CDR2 FQNEAQ (reference sequence). This CDR3 spans 14 amino acids. V was clipped by 3 bases and J by 1 base, with 6 bases between them. The CDR3 spells CASSLGLNTGELFF. The DNA for the CDR3 is TGTGCCAGCAGCTTGGGACTGAACACCGGGGAGCTGTTTTTT.

The genes are TRBV7-2 and TRBJ2-3; D not certain. The germline gives CDR1 SGHTA, CDR2 FQGNSA. V lost 5 bases and J lost 1, with 10 bases in between. This CDR3 contains 14 residues. The CDR3: CASSEMGGTDTQYF. CDR3 bases: TGTGCCAGCAGCGAAATGGGCGGCACAGATACGCAGTATTTT. Full variable domain (outside the CDR3, taken from reference TRBV7-2 and TRBJ2-3): GAGVSQSPSNKVTEKGKDVELRCDPISGHTALYWYRQSLGQGLEFLIYFQGNSAPDKSGLPSDRFSAERTGGSVSTLTIQRTQQEDSAVYLCASSEMGGTDTQYFGPGTRLTVL.

Comment on this clone: The sample holds other DNA sequences that translate to the same CDR3. The chain links TRBV30 to TRBJ2-3, with D possibly being TRBD1 (6 bases). This CDR3 has 13 residues. Germline-derived CDR1 and CDR2 are GTSNPN and SVGIG (reference sequence). The V end lost 0 bases, the J end lost 4 bases, and 8 bases lay between the germline ends. Here the CDR3 DNA reads TGTGCCTGGAGTGTAGGGGGTGCAGATACGCAGTATTTT. This gives the protein CAWSVGGADTQYF. The full variable domain, its missing parts supplied by reference TRBV30 and TRBJ2-3, is SQTIHQWPATLVQPVGSPLSLECTVEGTSNPNLYWYRQAAGRGLQLLFYSVGIGQISSEVPQNLSASRPQDRQFILSSKKLLLSDSGFYLCAWSVGGADTQYFGPGTRLTVL.

This clone was recorded once. This chain uses TRBV4-1 with TRBJ2-4; a possible D gene is TRBD2 (6 bases). Between the trimmed V and J ends, which lost 2 bases and 6 bases, there was a span of 17 bases. The germline CDR1 and CDR2 sequences are MGHRA and YSYEKL. The CDR3 runs 16 residues. The CDR3 loop is CASSQIRREGLNIQYF. CDR3 coding DNA: TGCGCCAGCAGCCAAATAAGGCGGGAAGGTTTAAACATTCAGTACTTC.

The rearrangement joins TRBV2 to TRBJ1-2; 10 bases line up with TRBD1. The CDR3 loop spans 13 amino acids. From germline, CDR1 is SNHLY and CDR2 FYNNEI. J gave up 3 bases and V 7 bases, and 2 bases lay outside the gene matches. The DNA for the CDR3 is TGTGCCAGCATAGGACAGGGGGACTATGGCTACACCTTC. Translation gives CASIGQGDYGYTF.

The genes are TRBV6-1 and TRBJ1-5; a weak D match, TRBD1 (5 bases). CDR1 and CDR2 from the germline V gene are MNHNS and SASEGT. V was cut by 2 bases and J by 3 bases, with 11 bases left in between. This CDR3 region has 15 residues. This chain's CDR3 is CASSEIDSDNQPQHF. The CDR3 DNA reads as TGTGCCAGCAGTGAAATCGACAGCGACAATCAGCCCCAGCATTTT.

CDR3 protein: CASSGQGQETQYF. The CDR3 DNA sequence: TGTGCCAGCTCCGGACAGGGCCAAGAGACCCAGTACTTC. The chain uses TRBV27 and TRBJ2-5, with 8 positions matching TRBD1. The CDR3 is 13 residues long. Germline lookup yields CDR1 MNHEY and CDR2 SMNVEV (reference sequence). V lost 8 bases to trimming and J lost 1 base; unmatched junction nucleotides: 3.

The chain is built from TRBV13 and TRBJ2-1; the match to TRBD2 covers 14 bases. The junction had 14 bases not matched to a gene; V was cut back by 4 bases and J by 6 bases. The germline V gene has CDR1 PRHDT and CDR2 FYEKMQ (reference sequence). The CDR3 spans 19 residues. CDR3 bases: TGTGCCAGCAGCTCGTATATAAAGACCGGGACTAGCGGGGGCAATGAGCAGTTCTTC. It codes for CASSSYIKTGTSGGNEQFF.

The V call is TRBV5-4, the J call TRBJ2-3; maybe TRBD2 (7 bases). CDR1 is SGHNT, CDR2 YYREEE, per germline (reference sequence). V was shortened by 10 bases and J by 4 bases, with 19 bases between the two germline ends. The CDR3 extends over 14 amino acids. Here the CDR3 DNA reads TGTGCCGGGAGGGACATTAGTCGGGCAGATACGCAGTATTTT. Its protein product is CAGRDISRADTQYF.